This TCR beta chain was profiled in a study of blood T cell repertoires in COVID-19. Profiling relied on immunoSEQ multiplex PCR, and the TCRdb table lists in-frame clones only, not all of them. The table shows 180,000 or so clones, with 75% to 90% occurring only once. Specimen: PBMCs or T cells enriched from blood (not recorded which). This TCR was recovered from a woman between 18 and 29 years old who had recovered from COVID-19.

DNA of the CDR3: TGTGCCAGTAGTATTTTCGACTATGGCTACACCTTC. It codes for CASSIFDYGYTF. The chain recombines TRBV19 with TRBJ1-2; no definite D call. Trimming shortened V by 3 bases and J by 3 bases, and 5 bases separated the two germline ends. Germline CDR1 and CDR2: LNHDA and SQIVND (reference sequence). The CDR3 runs to 12 residues. The complete variable domain, with remaining parts taken from reference TRBV19 and TRBJ1-2, reads DGGITQSPKYLFRKEGQNVTLSCEQNLNHDAMYWYRQDPGQGLRLIYYSQIVNDFQKGDIAEGYSVSREKKESFPLTVTSAQKNPTAFYLCASSIFDYGYTFGSGTRLTVV.